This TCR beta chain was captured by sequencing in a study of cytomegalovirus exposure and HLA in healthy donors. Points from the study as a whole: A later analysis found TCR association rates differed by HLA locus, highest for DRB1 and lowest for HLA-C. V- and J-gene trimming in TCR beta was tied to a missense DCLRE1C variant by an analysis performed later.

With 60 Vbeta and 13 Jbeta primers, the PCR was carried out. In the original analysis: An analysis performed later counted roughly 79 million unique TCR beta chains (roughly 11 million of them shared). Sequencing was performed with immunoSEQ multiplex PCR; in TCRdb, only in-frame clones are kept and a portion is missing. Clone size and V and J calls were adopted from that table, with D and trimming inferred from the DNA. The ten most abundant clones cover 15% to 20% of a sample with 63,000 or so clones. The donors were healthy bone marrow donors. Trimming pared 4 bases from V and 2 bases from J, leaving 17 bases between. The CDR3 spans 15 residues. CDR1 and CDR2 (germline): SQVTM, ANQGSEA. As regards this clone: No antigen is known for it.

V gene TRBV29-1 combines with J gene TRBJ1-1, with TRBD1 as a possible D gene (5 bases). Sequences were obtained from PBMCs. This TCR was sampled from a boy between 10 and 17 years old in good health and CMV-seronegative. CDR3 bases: TGCAGCGTTGGCGCGTTGGCGGGGGGAAACACTGAAGCTTTCTTT. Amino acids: CSVGALAGGNTEAFF.